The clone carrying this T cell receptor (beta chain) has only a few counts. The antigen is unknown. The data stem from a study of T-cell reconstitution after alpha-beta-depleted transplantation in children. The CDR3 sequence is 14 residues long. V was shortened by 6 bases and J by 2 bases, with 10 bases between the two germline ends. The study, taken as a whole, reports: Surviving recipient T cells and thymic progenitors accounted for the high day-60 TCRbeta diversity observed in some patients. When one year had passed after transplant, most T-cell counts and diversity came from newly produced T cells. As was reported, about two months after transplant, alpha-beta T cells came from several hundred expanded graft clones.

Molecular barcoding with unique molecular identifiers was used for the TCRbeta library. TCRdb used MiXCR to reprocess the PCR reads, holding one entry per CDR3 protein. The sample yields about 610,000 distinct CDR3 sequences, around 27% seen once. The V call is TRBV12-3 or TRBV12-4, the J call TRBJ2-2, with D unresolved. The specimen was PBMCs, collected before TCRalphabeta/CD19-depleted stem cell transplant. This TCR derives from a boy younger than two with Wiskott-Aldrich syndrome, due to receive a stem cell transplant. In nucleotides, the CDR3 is TGTGCCAGCAGGGTGGAACCCAACACCGGGGAGCTGTTTTTT. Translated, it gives CASRVEPNTGELFF.